This T cell receptor (beta chain) is from a study of blood T cell repertoires in COVID-19 (dated by TCRdb to 2020 to 2022). In the study overall: The collaborator samples originated in the United States, Italy and Spain and spanned the acute and convalescent phases of COVID-19. Samples were obtained from the ongoing ImmuneRACE study (first 160 participants) and from approximately 1,200 subjects provided by 6 global collaborators. Where HLA class I and class II types were available, the types were taken from metadata supplied by the sample provider, not from assay-based typing. The repertoires were released in a freely available public database intended as a resource for research on the immune response to SARS-CoV-2. Deeply sampled blood TCRbeta repertoires from subjects exposed to, actively infected with, or recovered from COVID-19 were included in the dataset. The material from the prospective study consisted of cDNA or gDNA derived from T cells, B-cell-depleted T cells, or PBMCs. Nearly every sample came with metadata listing a de-identified subject ID, COVID-19 status, age in years and sex.

Worth noting for this clone: Its target antigen remains unknown. No quality values exist for individual bases; no much larger clone is one base distant.

The study at large found these results: The amount of clinical and demographic metadata varied by source and participant and was provided uncurated.

The immunoSEQ Assay, a bias-controlled multiplex PCR, was used to amplify TCRbeta CDR3 regions from genomic DNA. As for how the authors treated the data: The number of nucleated cells in each sample was estimated from the amplification of reference gene primers within the assay. To quantify the absolute abundance of each unique TCRbeta CDR3 rearrangement, sequence reads were collapsed and filtered. For each sample, productive Simpson clonality was calculated as the square root of Simpson's diversity index across productive rearrangements. This immuneACCESS table, as held by TCRdb, lists in-frame sequences with V and J called but not all clones. Of the missing ones, under half trace to an unresolved V gene in checked studies; the others have no known cause. V and J calls and clone size are as listed in that table; D and trimming were resolved from the DNA. For this sample the table gives about 130,000 clones, of which about 86% were detected only once. The leading ten clones occupy around 2.4% of the sample.

Participants in the prospective study were aged roughly 18 to 90 years, lived in 20 to 25 United States geographic areas, and enrolled through a virtual design. Cohort assignment in the prospective study relied on participant-reported clinical history from a screening survey and a study questionnaire. Mobile phlebotomists in the prospective study collected whole blood, serum and a nasopharyngeal or oropharyngeal swab from every participant. Participants in the prospective study had the option to provide additional blood draws and questionnaires over a 2-month period. Prospective study blood samples were shipped either frozen or at room temperature before DNA extraction. The junction carries 16 bases between V and J, which are trimmed by 6 bases and 8 bases respectively. CDR1 and CDR2 are read off the germline V gene as MDHEN and SYDVKM. The CDR3 contains 14 residues, cysteine and phenylalanine counted. The only DNA kept is the CDR3, 42 bases in frame from the first base.

Sequenced: PBMCs or T cells enriched from blood (not recorded which). Recombination joined TRBV28 with TRBJ1-4; 5 matching bases give a weak D call of TRBD1. The source is a man aged 40-50 years with acute COVID-19. The DNA sequence is as follows: TGTGCCAGCAGGTCAGGAGGGGCGGGCGAAAAACTGTTTTTT. This encodes CASRSGGAGEKLFF.